This TCR beta chain came from a study of identical twins. The ends lost 3 bases at V and 9 bases at J; junction bases unmatched: 6. From germline, CDR1 is MNHEY and CDR2 SMNVEV (reference sequence). This CDR3 has 14 residues. Comments on this clonotype: No antigen is known for it.

Points from the study as a whole: Twin sharing of out-of-frame TCR alpha was underestimated by models in monozygotic pairs.

With template switching, a universal primer site was added, and the cDNA carried unique molecular identifiers. One entry per CDR3 protein results from TCRdb running MiXCR on the 5' RACE reads. The sample lists approximately 490,000 distinct CDR3 sequences, about 20% occurring once. This sample also appeared in a second study, on yellow fever vaccine responses in identical twins.

The receptor was isolated from a woman between 18 and 29 years old in good health. This rearrangement joins TRBV27 to TRBJ2-1; TRBD2 aligns across 9 bases. What was sequenced was CD4+ T cells sorted from blood. The CDR3 sequence: CASSLERGVGEQFF. The CDR3 nucleotides are TGTGCCAGCAGTTTGGAGCGGGGGGTTGGTGAGCAGTTCTTC.